The 25 T cell receptor beta chains presented below share a single source sample, sequenced in a study of T cell repertoires in cytomegalovirus infection. Which antigens these TCRs recognize remains unknown. One entry per CDR3 protein results from TCRdb running MiXCR on the reads. The table shows around 800,000 distinct CDR3 sequences, with about 33% occurring only once. The starting material was cultured CD8+ T cells from PBMCs, obtained from culture after CMV antigen stimulation. The receptor set was obtained from a human donor in good health (CMV status not recorded). Some clones in this sample may be carry-over from other donors' samples.

The chain uses TRBV5-4 and TRBJ2-3, with 7 bases fitting TRBD2. Germline CDR1 is SGHNT and CDR2 is YYREEE (reference sequence). This CDR3 is built from 16 residues. With V trimmed by 3 bases and J by 6 bases, 13 bases remained unmatched. The CDR3 sequence: CASSSPELGLGDTQYF. As DNA, the CDR3 is TGTGCCAGCAGCTCACCAGAACTAGGACTAGGGGATACGCAGTATTTT.

CDR3 in amino acids: CASSLGGQRALGANVLTF. CDR3 sequence (DNA): TGTGCCAGCAGCCTGGGGGGACAGCGAGCTCTGGGGGCCAACGTCCTGACTTTC. The rearrangement links TRBV9 to TRBJ2-6; maybe TRBD1 (7 bases). The germline V and J ends were trimmed by 4 bases and 4 bases, with 21 bases remaining between them. Germline V lookup: CDR1 SGDLS, CDR2 YYNGEE. The CDR3 extends over 18 amino acids.

J is TRBJ1-2 and V is TRBV12-3 or TRBV12-4; D is possibly TRBD1 (5 bases). V lost 2 bases and J 8 bases, leaving 21 bases between the germline ends. This CDR3 region has 16 residues. CDR3 DNA: TGTGCCAGCAGTTTATTCGCCGGGGTCCAGGGATACGGCTACACCTTC. Its translation is CASSLFAGVQGYGYTF.

In this sample, this clonotype turned up a few times. This sequence joins TRBV20-1 and TRBJ1-2; D uncertain. The CDR3 runs to 11 residues. Germline CDR1 is DFQATT and CDR2 is SNEGSKA (reference sequence). Trimming stripped 0 bases from V and 7 bases from J, with 6 bases between. The CDR3 bases are TGCAGTGCTAGAGATTTTGTTGGCTACACCTTC. It is translated as CSARDFVGYTF.

This clonotype was picked up a small number of times. This sequence joins TRBV4-2 and TRBJ2-5; D ambiguous. The CDR3 contains 15 residues. With 2 bases removed from V and 3 bases from J, the gap between germline ends came to 13 bases. Germline assignment: CDR1 LGHNA and CDR2 YNFKEQ. CDR3 residues: CASSQPTDGKETQYF. In DNA form, the CDR3 reads TGTGCCAGCAGCCAACCAACTGATGGAAAAGAGACCCAGTACTTC.

This clonotype was counted at least ten times. V gene TRBV6-1 combines with J gene TRBJ2-6, with D tentatively TRBD1 (6 bases). Trimming removed 5 bases at V and 1 base at J, with 24 bases between. CDR1 is MNHNS, CDR2 SASEGT, per germline. The CDR3 is made up of 20 amino acids. CDR3 bases: TGTGCCAGCAGTCCCCTCCCGGGACATCCTAAAGCATCTGGGGCCAACGTCCTGACTTTC. Translation gives CASSPLPGHPKASGANVLTF.

This clonotype appeared a few times. The rearrangement joins TRBV12-3 or TRBV12-4 to TRBJ1-2, with D possibly TRBD1 on 5 matching bases. The CDR3 has 15 amino acids. The germline V and J ends were trimmed by 7 bases and 9 bases, with 24 bases remaining between them. CDR3 region: CASTQLSRGEGRYTF. The CDR3 DNA reads as TGTGCCAGCACCCAACTATCCCGGGGTGAGGGACGCTACACCTTC.

This chain connects TRBV18 to TRBJ2-1; 7 bases are shared with TRBD2. CDR1 and CDR2 (germline): KGHSH, LQKENI. The length of the CDR3 is 17 residues. V shed 2 bases and J 0 bases; nucleotides not matched to a gene: 7. As DNA, the CDR3 is TGTGCCAGCTCACCAGGTTCTCCTAGCGGCTCCTACAATGAGCAGTTCTTC. This gives the protein CASSPGSPSGSYNEQFF. The complete variable domain, with remaining parts taken from reference TRBV18 and TRBJ2-1, reads NAGVMQNPRHLVRRRGQEARLRCSPMKGHSHVYWYRQLPEEGLKFMVYLQKENIIDESGMPKERFSAEFPKEGPSILRIQQVVRGDSAAYFCASSPGSPSGSYNEQFFGPGTRLTVL.

This clonotype has a single count. The junction shows a germline mismatch at one end, possibly a read error. V gene TRBV18 combines with J gene TRBJ1-4, with a possible D match to TRBD1 (5 bases). Germline CDR1 and CDR2: KGHSH and LQKENI. The CDR3 covers 14 residues. The CDR3 coding sequence is TGTGCCAACTCACTCCGGGACGGACATGAAAAACTGTTTTTT. As protein: CANSLRDGHEKLFF.

The chain has TRBV4-2 and TRBJ2-5, with 8 bases lining up with TRBD2. This CDR3 spans 18 amino acids. Trimming cost V 1 base and J 3 bases; bases outside gene matches: 13. Looked up from germline, CDR1 is LGHNA and CDR2 is YNFKEQ. The chain's CDR3 is CASSQVFAGGRPKETQYF. The CDR3, as DNA: TGTGCCAGCAGCCAAGTTTTTGCGGGGGGCCGCCCAAAAGAGACCCAGTACTTC.

The CDR3 protein is CASRLRRLNTEAFF. The CDR3, as DNA: TGTGCCAGCAGACTTAGACGGTTGAACACTGAAGCTTTCTTT. The chain recombines TRBV6-5 with TRBJ1-1, with D uncertain. The CDR3 runs 14 residues. In germline, CDR1 is MNHEY, CDR2 SVGAGI. V shed 6 bases and J shed 0 bases, with 11 bases lying between them.

The rearrangement joins TRBV7-9 to TRBJ1-2; 10 bases align to TRBD1. From germline, CDR1 is SEHNR and CDR2 FQNEAQ (reference sequence). The CDR3 sequence is 15 residues long. V was pared by 4 bases and J by 4 bases, with 6 bases of the junction left unmatched. The CDR3 here is CASSSTGGASYGYTF. Here the CDR3 DNA reads TGTGCCAGCAGCTCGACAGGGGGCGCGAGCTATGGCTACACCTTC.

The chain combines TRBV18 with TRBJ2-7; D perhaps matches TRBD1 (6 bases). CDR3 length: 14 residues. Trimming stripped 3 bases from V and 0 bases from J, with 9 bases between. The V gene's germline CDR1 is KGHSH and CDR2 LQKENI. The CDR3 nucleotides are TGTGCCAGCTCACCCGGACAGATCTCCTACGAGCAGTACGTC. Residues: CASSPGQISYEQYV.

This clonotype was detected only a few times. This chain links TRBV10-3 with TRBJ2-7, with D possibly matching TRBD2 (5 bases). This CDR3 spans 11 amino acids. V was shortened by 10 bases and J by 7 bases, with 14 bases between the two germline ends. Germline V CDR1 and CDR2: ENHRY, SYGVKD. CDR3 amino acids: CATRGGREQYF. The CDR3 nucleotides are TGTGCCACCCGCGGAGGCCGGGAGCAGTACTTC.

Comment on this clonotype: A much larger clone lies a single base off, so this may be a read error. The chain recombines TRBV28 with TRBJ1-5; a weak D match, TRBD1 (5 bases). V was pared by 2 bases and J by 3 bases, with 8 bases between. This CDR3 region has 14 residues. CDR1 and CDR2 (germline): MDHEN, SYDVKM. DNA of the CDR3: TGTGCCAGCAGTTTAATCAGGGTCAATCAGCCCCAGCATTTT. Encoded protein: CASSLIRVNQPQHF.

The chain joins TRBV7-6 to TRBJ1-1; 8 nucleotides agree with TRBD1. J lost 4 bases, V lost 0 bases, and 7 bases had no gene match. This CDR3 is 16 amino acids long. The germline V gene encodes CDR1 SGHVS and CDR2 FNYEAQ. CDR3 coding DNA: TGTGCCAGCAGCTTAGCCCCTTCAGGGGGCGGCACTGAAGCTTTCTTT. Translating gives CASSLAPSGGGTEAFF.

This clonotype was picked up a small number of times. The chain is built from TRBV12-3 or TRBV12-4 and TRBJ2-7; 9 nucleotides line up with TRBD1. Losses at the gene ends were 10 bases for V and 1 base for J; bases not matched to a gene: 2. The CDR3 runs 12 residues. The CDR3 sequence: CATGTGSYEQYF. CDR3 nucleotide sequence: TGTGCCACGGGGACAGGGTCCTACGAGCAGTACTTC.

This clonotype was recorded many times. The chain links TRBV27 to TRBJ1-5, with D perhaps matching TRBD1 (6 bases). CDR3 length: 14 residues. Per germline, CDR1 MNHEY and CDR2 SMNVEV (reference sequence). Trimming pared 2 bases from V and 7 bases from J, leaving 12 bases between. As DNA, the CDR3 is TGTGCCAGCAGTTTAGGGGGCGCGGGCCAGCCCCAGCATTTT. It yields the protein CASSLGGAGQPQHF.

The J gene is TRBJ2-7, the V gene TRBV6-2 or TRBV6-3, with 9 bases fitting TRBD1. CDR1 MNHEY and CDR2 SVGEGT come from the germline V gene. Losses at the gene ends were 10 bases for V and 3 bases for J; bases not matched to a gene: 4. This CDR3 spans 12 amino acids. The CDR3 reads CATGQGLYEQYV. In nucleotides, the CDR3 is TGTGCCACGGGACAGGGTCTCTACGAGCAGTACGTC.

V is TRBV11-2 and J is TRBJ2-5; the D is unclear. The CDR3 has 17 amino acids. CDR1 is SGHAT, CDR2 FQNNGV, per germline. V was cut by 3 bases and J by 5 bases, with 22 bases left in between. This chain's CDR3 is CASSFQPPSVVYETQYF. The CDR3 DNA is TGTGCCAGCAGCTTCCAACCACCTTCAGTGGTATACGAGACCCAGTACTTC.

This clonotype turned up a few times. The V gene is TRBV7-8, the J gene TRBJ2-3, with D perhaps matching TRBD1 or TRBD2 (6 bases each). The CDR3 contains 16 residues. Germline V gene sequence: CDR1 SGHVS, CDR2 FQNEAQ. With 0 bases removed from V and 4 bases from J, the gap between germline ends came to 14 bases. In DNA, the CDR3 is TGTGCCAGCAGCTTAGCGGACCGGGGGCAGGCAGATACGCAGTATTTT. Translating it yields CASSLADRGQADTQYF.

The chain joins TRBV23-1 to TRBJ2-2; D is unresolved. TRBV23-1 qualifies as an ORF whose function is uncertain. Trimming cost V 3 bases and J 0 bases, with 14 bases left between them. The CDR3 has 17 amino acids. The CDR3 loop is CASSHPNGQPNTGELFF. Written as DNA, the CDR3 is TGCGCCAGCAGTCACCCGAATGGGCAGCCGAACACCGGGGAGCTGTTTTTT.

This clonotype was picked up one time. V usage is TRBV27 and J usage is TRBJ2-1, with 7 bases fitting TRBD2. Germline V lookup: CDR1 MNHEY, CDR2 SMNVEV (reference sequence). This CDR3 region has 14 residues. Germline trimming cut 3 bases from V and 5 bases from J; bases unmatched to any gene: 4. In nucleotides, the CDR3 is TGTGCCAGCAGTTTGCTAGCGGAACACAATGAGCAGTTCTTC. Translated, it gives CASSLLAEHNEQFF.

In this sample, this clonotype turned up a few times. The chain recombines TRBV11-2 with TRBJ2-1; 9 positions match TRBD1. V trimming: 5 bases; J trimming: 3 bases; junction bases outside the gene matches: 8. From germline, CDR1 is SGHAT and CDR2 FQNNGV. The CDR3 has 16 amino acids. The CDR3 DNA is TGTGCCAGCAGCAATCAACAGGGGGCAGACTACAATGAGCAGTTCTTC. This codes for CASSNQQGADYNEQFF. Variable domain in full (rest from reference TRBV11-2 and TRBJ2-1): EAGVAQSPRYKIIEKRQSVAFWCNPISGHATLYWYQQILGQGPKLLIQFQNNGVVDDSQLPKDRFSAERLKGVDSTLKIQPAKLEDSAVYLCASSNQQGADYNEQFFGPGTRLTVL.

The chain employs TRBV19 and TRBJ1-2; D might be TRBD1 (5 bases). Germline loops: CDR1 LNHDA, CDR2 SQIVND (reference sequence). Trimming took 7 bases from V and 5 from J, leaving 14 bases between them. The CDR3 contains 13 residues. DNA of the CDR3: TGTGCCAGTAATGACCAGGGATCATATGGCTACACCTTC. It is translated as CASNDQGSYGYTF.